This paragraph covers one TCR beta chain sequence. The entry originates in a study of blood T cell repertoires in COVID-19. Across the whole study: The United States, Italy and Spain supplied acute and convalescent COVID-19 samples. From T cells, B-cell-depleted T cells, or PBMCs came the material, which was cDNA or gDNA.

Original processing notes: Reference gene primer amplification gave estimated nucleated cell counts. Sequencing was performed with immunoSEQ multiplex PCR; in TCRdb, only in-frame clones are kept and a portion is missing. The DNA gave D and trimming, while V, J and clone size come from that table. The repertoire holds about 300,000 clones, approximately 88% seen once, with under 7.5% in the top ten. The CDR3 contains 16 residues. The germline V gene has CDR1 SGHDT and CDR2 YYEEEE. V was pared by 4 bases and J by 2 bases, with 9 bases of the junction left unmatched. This receptor was taken from a young man who had recovered from COVID-19. The chain combines TRBV5-6 with TRBJ2-7; 10 positions agree with TRBD2. Input material: peripheral blood. The chain's CDR3 is CASSPWTSGATYEQYF. CDR3 nucleotides: TGTGCCAGCAGCCCCTGGACTAGCGGAGCTACCTACGAGCAGTACTTC.